This TCR beta chain was recorded in a study of beta chain features in type 1 diabetes. Sequenced material consisted of expressed TCRB transcripts (all of the isolated RNA was reverse transcribed). Profiled with immunoSEQ multiplex PCR; TCRdb holds only in-frame clones, not every one. This sample carries roughly 160,000 clones, approximately 7.8% of them seen once, and the ten largest clones take approximately 0.93%. The V gene end was trimmed by 4 bases and the J gene end by 0 bases; junction bases not matched to a gene: 2. The CDR3 extends over 16 amino acids. Germline V lookup: CDR1 LGHNA, CDR2 YNFKEQ. A word on this clone: What it binds is not known.

Broader study findings: When VDJ junctions were examined, type 1 diabetes patients showed fewer insertions and more deletions. Significant though moderate, a shortening of TCRB CDR3s appeared in all four CD4+ subsets of Type 1 diabetes patients. The influence of HLA type on TCRB rearrangement stayed undetermined.

The TCR originated in a woman between 40 and 50 years old with type 1 diabetes. The genes are TRBV4-2 and TRBJ2-3; TRBD2 agrees at 12 bases. The specimen was central memory CD4+ T cells from blood. CDR3 bases: TGTGCCAGCAGCCTAGGGACTAGCGGGAGCACAGATACGCAGTATTTT. Residues: CASSLGTSGSTDTQYF.